This T cell receptor beta chain was identified in a study of blood T cell repertoires in COVID-19. Whole-study context: The samples span acute and convalescent COVID-19 from the United States, Italy and Spain. Sample material is recorded as cDNA or gDNA derived from T cells, B-cell-depleted T cells, or PBMCs.

This clone was seen just once. Authors' data handling: Counts of nucleated cells, estimated from reference gene primer amplification, were obtained. Only in-frame clones appear in the TCRdb table, and some are missing; sequencing was by immunoSEQ multiplex PCR. The V and J calls and clone size come from that table; D and trimming were worked out from the DNA. The sample carries approximately 220,000 clones, 65% to 85% recorded once. The CDR3 is 13 amino acids. Germline lookup yields CDR1 SGHNT and CDR2 YYREEE (reference sequence). Trimming at V came to 4 bases and at J to 7 bases, leaving 5 bases not matched to a gene.

Sequenced input: peripheral blood. The sequence was collected from a woman of 80 years or more with acute or convalescent COVID-19. V is TRBV5-4 and J is TRBJ2-7; 10 nucleotides align to TRBD2. The DNA for the CDR3 is TGTGCCAGCAGCCAAGCGGGAGGGGTTGAGCAGTACTTC. It translates to CASSQAGGVEQYF.